This T cell receptor (beta chain) was observed in a study of blood T cell repertoires in COVID-19. Study-level background: The United States, Italy and Spain provided the acute and convalescent COVID-19 samples. From T cells, B-cell-depleted T cells, or PBMCs came the material, which was cDNA or gDNA.

This CDR3 region has 16 residues. V lost 3 bases and J 11 bases, leaving 23 bases between the germline ends. In germline, CDR1 is KGHSH, CDR2 LQKENI. In the original analysis: Estimation of nucleated cell counts relied on the amplification of reference gene primers. Method: immunoSEQ multiplex PCR; TCRdb's copy keeps in-frame clones and lacks some. Clone size and V and J calls were adopted from that table, with D and trimming inferred from the DNA. This table holds about 110,000 clones, 88% found once. V gene TRBV18 combines with J gene TRBJ1-5, with D possibly TRBD1 on 6 matching bases. Sequenced: peripheral blood. The origin of this receptor is a human donor in a cohort sampled during active COVID-19. CDR3 protein: CASSPTDRFEESTQHF. In DNA form, the CDR3 reads TGTGCCAGCTCACCGACTGACAGGTTCGAGGAGTCGACCCAGCATTTT.